This is a list of T cell receptor beta chains from one sample in a study of T cells in Graves' hyperthyroidism and ophthalmopathy. TCRdb passed the multiplex PCR reads through MiXCR, listing each CDR3 protein once. In the table there are about 420,000 distinct CDR3 sequences, 15% to 17% of which are singletons. The sample comprised blood. These receptors all come from a woman younger than 30 with Graves' hyperthyroidism. CDR3s include the opening cysteine and the closing phenylalanine or tryptophan. Each record gives: clone size, D gene, J gene, V gene, CDR3 protein, CDR3 DNA. D genes are given only for firm matches. A row's size may be missing; if present it is once, few, many or a size class.

size: many; D: -; J: TRBJ1-1; V: TRBV11-2; CDR3: CASRHIVNTEAFF; DNA: TGTGCCAGCAGACATATTGTGAACACTGAAGCTTTCTTT
size: many; D: TRBD2; J: TRBJ2-7; V: TRBV20-1; CDR3: CSARDPSGYEQYF; DNA: TGCAGTGCCAGAGACCCTAGCGGGTACGAGCAGTACTTC
size: many; D: -; J: TRBJ2-3; V: TRBV18; CDR3: CASSPRIPHTDTQYF; DNA: TGTGCCAGCTCACCAAGGATCCCCCACACAGATACGCAGTATTTT
size: -; D: TRBD1; J: TRBJ1-4; V: TRBV5-1; CDR3: CASSSGTEGEKLFF; DNA: TGCGCCAGCAGCTCGGGGACAGAAGGTGAAAAACTGTTTTTT
size: few; D: -; J: TRBJ1-3; V: TRBV6-1; CDR3: CASSERAGLSGNTIYF; DNA: TGTGCCAGCAGTGAACGAGCGGGGCTCTCTGGAAACACCATATATTTT
size: few; D: TRBD1; J: TRBJ2-6; V: TRBV4-3; CDR3: CASSQEGQGASGANVLTF; DNA: TGCGCCAGCAGCCAAGAGGGACAGGGGGCCTCTGGGGCCAACGTCCTGACTTTC
size: -; D: TRBD2; J: TRBJ2-5; V: TRBV29-1; CDR3: CSVESGGETQYF; DNA: TGCAGCGTTGAGTCGGGGGGAGAGACCCAGTACTTC
size: -; D: -; J: TRBJ2-5; V: TRBV29-1; CDR3: CSLRRRVEETQYF; DNA: TGCAGCCTCCGTCGCAGGGTCGAGGAGACCCAGTACTTC
size: few; D: -; J: TRBJ1-6; V: TRBV4-1; CDR3: CASSQVGTLGSPLHF; DNA: TGCGCCAGCAGCCAAGTTGGGACACTGGGTTCACCCCTCCACTTT
size: many; D: TRBD1; J: TRBJ2-7; V: TRBV6-5; CDR3: CASKPRDRGSEQYF; DNA: TGTGCCAGCAAACCACGGGACAGGGGATCCGAGCAGTACTTC
size: many; D: -; J: TRBJ2-5; V: TRBV5-1; CDR3: CASSLAWGTVGETQYF; DNA: TGCGCCAGCAGCTTGGCGTGGGGAACCGTTGGGGAGACCCAGTACTTC
size: many; D: -; J: TRBJ2-7; V: TRBV7-8; CDR3: CASSTKGLPTYEQYF; DNA: TGTGCCAGCAGTACCAAAGGACTCCCGACCTACGAGCAGTACTTC
size: many; D: -; J: TRBJ1-2; V: TRBV2; CDR3: CASSEARGDYGYTF; DNA: TGTGCCAGCAGTGAGGCGAGGGGGGACTATGGCTACACCTTC
size: many; D: -; J: TRBJ1-1; V: TRBV4-2; CDR3: CASSQPQGMNTEAFF; DNA: TGTGCCAGCAGCCAACCGCAGGGCATGAACACTGAAGCTTTCTTT
size: many; D: TRBD2; J: TRBJ2-1; V: TRBV20-1; CDR3: CSARLAGRNYNEQFF; DNA: TGCAGTGCTAGACTAGCGGGGCGCAACTACAATGAGCAGTTCTTC
size: few; D: TRBD1; J: TRBJ2-2; V: TRBV24-1; CDR3: CATSDPGGAGGELFF; DNA: TGTGCCACCAGTGACCCAGGGGGAGCTGGCGGGGAGCTGTTTTTT
size: few; D: TRBD2; J: TRBJ2-1; V: TRBV7-9; CDR3: CASSIHGPLSGGAGEQFF; DNA: TGTGCCAGCAGCATCCATGGGCCTCTTAGCGGGGGGGCAGGTGAGCAGTTCTTC
size: many; D: -; J: TRBJ2-3; V: TRBV20-1; CDR3: CSAKWWSAGAPTDTQYF; DNA: TGCAGTGCTAAATGGTGGAGTGCGGGGGCCCCCACAGATACGCAGTATTTT
size: few; D: TRBD1; J: TRBJ2-7; V: TRBV7-9; CDR3: CASSDTGGQGAYEQYF; DNA: TGTGCCAGCAGCGATACCGGGGGACAGGGGGCCTACGAGCAGTACTTC
size: few; D: TRBD1; J: TRBJ2-2; V: TRBV9; CDR3: CASSPHRDREKTGELFF; DNA: TGTGCCAGCAGCCCCCATCGGGACAGAGAAAAAACCGGGGAGCTGTTTTTT
size: -; D: -; J: TRBJ1-1; V: TRBV7-9; CDR3: CASSLVIRGGSGAFF; DNA: TGTGCCAGCAGCTTAGTAATCAGGGGAGGATCGGGAGCTTTCTTT
size: -; D: -; J: TRBJ2-2; V: TRBV5-1; CDR3: CASSWSVRGSGTGELFF; DNA: TGCGCCAGCAGCTGGAGCGTCAGGGGTTCAGGGACCGGGGAGCTGTTTTTT
size: -; D: TRBD1; J: TRBJ1-5; V: TRBV20-1; CDR3: CSARDGQVYYNQPQHF; DNA: TGCAGTGCTAGAGATGGACAGGTGTATTACAATCAGCCCCAGCATTTT
size: once; D: -; J: TRBJ2-5; V: TRBV11-2; CDR3: CASNLEWDGRVGTQYF; DNA: TGTGCCAGCAACTTAGAATGGGACGGGCGCGTCGGGACCCAGTACTTC
size: many; D: -; J: TRBJ2-7; V: TRBV6-2/TRBV6-3; CDR3: CASSYGPSNEQYF; DNA: TGTGCCAGCAGTTACGGCCCTAGCAACGAGCAGTACTTC
size: many; D: TRBD1; J: TRBJ2-1; V: TRBV7-3; CDR3: CASSIMPGQGAHEQFF; DNA: TGTGCCAGCAGCATAATGCCGGGACAGGGGGCTCATGAGCAGTTCTTC
size: few; D: TRBD2; J: TRBJ2-1; V: TRBV7-6; CDR3: CASSSGLAGGFGNEQFF; DNA: TGTGCCAGCAGCTCGGGACTAGCGGGAGGATTCGGCAATGAGCAGTTCTTC
size: many; D: TRBD2; J: TRBJ2-5; V: TRBV20-1; CDR3: CSAAYSGGLETQYF; DNA: TGCAGTGCGGCCTATAGCGGGGGGCTAGAGACCCAGTACTTC
size: -; D: TRBD1; J: TRBJ2-2; V: TRBV11-3; CDR3: CASSLDCPGQGTGELFF; DNA: TGTGCCAGCAGCTTAGATTGTCCGGGACAGGGGACCGGGGAGCTGTTTTTT
size: few; D: -; J: TRBJ2-7; V: TRBV20-1; CDR3: CSAFRAVARTGEQYF; DNA: TGCAGTGCCTTCAGGGCTGTTGCTAGGACTGGGGAGCAGTACTTC
size: -; D: TRBD2; J: TRBJ2-1; V: TRBV27; CDR3: CASTRLAGANEQFF; DNA: TGTGCCAGCACGCGACTAGCGGGAGCCAATGAGCAGTTCTTC
size: -; D: TRBD1; J: TRBJ1-6; V: TRBV20-1; CDR3: CSALGQGYNSPLHF; DNA: TGCAGTGCTCTGGGACAGGGATATAATTCACCCCTCCACTTT
size: few; D: -; J: TRBJ1-2; V: TRBV15; CDR3: CATSRSSFIDLVGYGYTF; DNA: TGTGCCACCAGCAGATCCAGTTTTATTGACCTAGTTGGGTATGGCTACACCTTC
size: many; D: -; J: TRBJ2-7; V: TRBV5-1; CDR3: CASSSAQGYYEQYF; DNA: TGCGCCAGCAGTTCCGCCCAGGGATACTACGAGCAGTACTTC
size: many; D: -; J: TRBJ1-1; V: TRBV11-1; CDR3: CASSLARGGVTEAFF; DNA: TGTGCCAGCAGCTTAGCCAGAGGTGGAGTGACTGAAGCTTTCTTT
size: few; D: TRBD2; J: TRBJ2-7; V: TRBV27; CDR3: CASSLFLAGEEQYF; DNA: TGTGCCAGCAGTTTATTTCTAGCGGGAGAAGAGCAGTACTTC
size: -; D: TRBD2; J: TRBJ2-1; V: TRBV30; CDR3: CAWSVTTSGGWRLSYNEQFF; DNA: TGTGCCTGGAGTGTGACGACTAGCGGGGGATGGAGACTTTCCTACAATGAGCAGTTCTTC
size: many; D: -; J: TRBJ2-3; V: TRBV5-1; CDR3: CASSANPGTDTQYF; DNA: TGCGCCAGCAGCGCCAATCCAGGCACAGATACGCAGTATTTT
size: -; D: TRBD1; J: TRBJ2-1; V: TRBV6-5; CDR3: CASSNLGTGSHNEQFF; DNA: TGTGCCAGCAGTAACCTCGGGACAGGGTCCCACAATGAGCAGTTCTTC
size: -; D: -; J: TRBJ1-4; V: TRBV7-9; CDR3: CASSLETREKKLFF; DNA: TGTGCCAGCAGCTTAGAAACCAGGGAAAAAAAACTGTTTTTT
size: -; D: -; J: TRBJ1-1; V: TRBV27; CDR3: CASTRQNGAEAFF; DNA: TGTGCCAGCACCAGACAGAATGGGGCTGAAGCTTTCTTT
size: few; D: TRBD2; J: TRBJ2-7; V: TRBV27; CDR3: CASSWNLAGAGEQYF; DNA: TGTGCCAGCAGTTGGAATCTAGCGGGAGCCGGCGAGCAGTACTTC
size: many; D: TRBD2; J: TRBJ2-7; V: TRBV5-1; CDR3: CASSPVLAGIPYEQYF; DNA: TGCGCCAGCAGCCCTGTACTAGCGGGGATCCCCTACGAGCAGTACTTC
size: few; D: TRBD2; J: TRBJ2-1; V: TRBV6-1; CDR3: CASQFGAGVYEQFF; DNA: TGTGCCAGCCAATTTGGAGCGGGAGTTTATGAGCAGTTCTTC
size: many; D: TRBD1; J: TRBJ1-5; V: TRBV28; CDR3: CASSLAQGAVSNQPQHF; DNA: TGTGCCAGCAGTTTGGCGCAGGGGGCCGTTAGCAATCAGCCCCAGCATTTT
size: many; D: TRBD2; J: TRBJ2-1; V: TRBV11-2; CDR3: CASSPKREGPYNEQFF; DNA: TGTGCCAGCAGCCCAAAGCGGGAGGGCCCCTACAATGAGCAGTTCTTC
size: -; D: TRBD1; J: TRBJ1-2; V: TRBV6-1; CDR3: CASRRLVRDSRYTF; DNA: TGTGCCAGCAGGAGACTCGTCAGGGACAGTCGCTACACCTTC
size: many; D: -; J: TRBJ1-2; V: TRBV6-1; CDR3: CASSENGDGYTF; DNA: TGTGCCAGCAGTGAGAACGGGGATGGCTACACCTTC
size: many; D: -; J: TRBJ2-1; V: TRBV20-1; CDR3: CSARGSGGTSYNEQFF; DNA: TGCAGTGCTAGAGGGTCCGGGGGAACGTCCTACAATGAGCAGTTCTTC
size: many; D: -; J: TRBJ1-5; V: TRBV7-9; CDR3: CASSLQGNNQPQHF; DNA: TGTGCCAGCAGCCTTCAGGGTAACAATCAGCCCCAGCATTTT
size: many; D: -; J: TRBJ1-2; V: TRBV28; CDR3: CASSQIYYGYTF; DNA: TGTGCCAGCAGTCAGATTTATTATGGCTACACCTTC
size: many; D: -; J: TRBJ2-3; V: TRBV5-1; CDR3: CASSLEVADTQYF; DNA: TGCGCCAGCAGCTTGGAGGTCGCCGATACGCAGTATTTT
size: -; D: -; J: TRBJ1-5; V: TRBV19; CDR3: CASSIGPRWDAAQHF; DNA: TGTGCCAGTAGTATTGGCCCGAGGTGGGACGCGGCCCAGCATTTT